This T cell receptor beta chain is drawn from a study of CD8+ T cells in alopecia areata. This CDR3 has 15 residues. Per the germline V gene, CDR1 is MNHNS and CDR2 is SASEGT. Trimming cost V 5 bases and J 8 bases; bases outside gene matches: 10. Regarding the study as a whole: Sequencing of scalp tissue also captures the resident alphabeta T cells of normal skin. Against the mouse data, patients shared TCRs less clearly, possibly for HLA reasons. Compared with normal scalp, lesional scalp had higher clonality and more expanded CD8+ clones.

Concerning this clone itself: The target antigen is unknown.

A FACSAria was used to sort CD4+ and CD8+ T cells. These cells came from PBMCs. Extraction of RNA preceded its reverse transcription into cDNA, which served as the sequencing template. Clones were sequenced by immunoSEQ multiplex PCR, and TCRdb holds only the in-frame ones, with some missing. The sample includes fewer than 150,000 clones, 55% to 80% of them seen just once. Material for sequencing was CD4+ T cells sorted from blood. This chain links TRBV6-1 with TRBJ2-1; 9 bases fit TRBD1. This TCR was recovered from a human donor in good health. CDR3 amino acids: CASSSSGTGRDEQFF. CDR3 coding DNA: TGTGCCAGCAGTTCGTCCGGGACAGGGCGCGATGAGCAGTTCTTC.